The clone carrying this T cell receptor beta chain was seen once. No antigen is known for it. Using immunoSEQ multiplex PCR, the repertoire was profiled, and TCRdb retains in-frame clones only, with some absent. The sample holds 150,000 or so clones, less than 90% seen once. In germline, CDR1 is SNHLY, CDR2 FYNNEI. Germline trimming cut 7 bases from V and 15 bases from J; bases unmatched to any gene: 6. The CDR3 has 10 amino acids. The entry originates in a study of lymphopenia after photon versus proton radiotherapy. Whole-study findings and limits: Authors raise, but do not show, better survival with proton therapy. In patients who died, overall survival fell as post-nadir TCR diversity dropped more. Post-nadir diversity loss with photons came from oligoclonal expansion, particularly CD8+ Temra cells. Proton therapy kept repertoires fairly stable, unlike photons, which gained effector/memory cells.

Source: peripheral blood, taken from a patient treated with photon-based radiotherapy. This rearrangement joins TRBV2 to TRBJ2-1; TRBD1 agrees at 7 bases. This TCR was sampled from a man in his fifties or sixties with gastric cancer. The chain's CDR3 is CASKGGGRFF. The CDR3 region has the DNA TGTGCCAGCAAAGGGGGCGGTCGGTTCTTC. Filled out from reference TRBV2 and TRBJ2-1, the complete variable domain reads EPEVTQTPSHQVTQMGQEVILRCVPISNHLYFYWYRQILGQKVEFLVSFYNNEISEKSEIFDDQFSVERPDGSNFTLKIRSTKLEDSAMYFCASKGGGRFFGPGTRLTVL.